This passage covers 28 T cell receptor beta chains from one sample sequenced in a study of blood T cell repertoires in COVID-19. Profiling relied on immunoSEQ multiplex PCR, and the TCRdb table lists in-frame clones only, not all of them. The sample shows 95,000 to 120,000 clones, around 85% of them seen only once. The sequencing input was peripheral blood. The receptors were sampled from a woman in her fifties or sixties with COVID-19, enrolled during active disease.

The chain joins TRBV6-2 or TRBV6-3 to TRBJ2-3; TRBD2 aligns across 8 bases. Germline V gene data show CDR1 as MNHEY and CDR2 as SVGEGT. With 2 bases clipped from V and 3 bases from J, the junction kept 7 bases outside the gene matches. The CDR3 runs to 16 residues. The CDR3 nucleotides are TGTGCCAGCAGTTACCGGCGGGGGGTTATGACAGATACGCAGTATTTT. It codes for CASSYRRGVMTDTQYF.

This clone was recorded a few times. V and J are TRBV10-3 and TRBJ2-7; the D is unclear. Germline lookup yields CDR1 ENHRY and CDR2 SYGVKD. V was pared by 7 bases and J by 5 bases, with 15 bases between. The CDR3 sequence is 13 residues long. CDR3 sequence: CAITETEEDEQYF. CDR3 sequence (DNA): TGTGCCATCACCGAGACTGAGGAAGACGAGCAGTACTTC.

J is TRBJ1-1 and V is TRBV18; D might be TRBD1 (6 bases). V lost 7 bases to trimming and J lost 7 bases, with 16 bases between them. The CDR3 is 13 amino acids. CDR1 KGHSH and CDR2 LQKENI come from the germline V gene. CDR3 nucleotides: TGTGCCAGCTGCCGCCAGGGGTATGTTGAAGCTTTCTTT. Protein: CASCRQGYVEAFF.

The genes are TRBV5-1 and TRBJ2-5, with 9 nucleotides matching TRBD2. CDR3 length: 14 residues. Looked up from germline, CDR1 is SGHRS and CDR2 is YFSETQ. J lost 5 bases, V lost 7 bases, and 9 bases had no gene match. The CDR3 DNA sequence: TGCGCCAGCTCGGCTAGCGGGAAGGATGAGACCCAGTACTTC. It yields the protein CASSASGKDETQYF.

The rearrangement links TRBV20-1 to TRBJ2-1; 12 nucleotides agree with TRBD2. The length of the CDR3 is 15 residues. Trimming removed 3 bases from V and 9 bases from J; junction bases left unmatched: 9. Per the germline V gene, CDR1 is DFQATT and CDR2 is SNEGSKA (reference sequence). CDR3 bases: TGCAGTGCTAGTGGCCTAGCGGGGGGGCCGGGTGAGCAGTTCTTC. Protein sequence: CSASGLAGGPGEQFF.

This chain links TRBV7-2 with TRBJ2-1, with 9 bases identical to TRBD1. CDR3 length: 15 amino acids. Germline V gene sequence: CDR1 SGHTA, CDR2 FQGNSA. Trimming cost V 4 bases and J 4 bases; bases outside gene matches: 5. The CDR3 DNA is TGTGCCAGCAGCTCCTACAGGGGGCAATACAATGAGCAGTTCTTC. This gives the protein CASSSYRGQYNEQFF.

The rearrangement joins TRBV5-8 to TRBJ2-7; D might be TRBD2 (6 bases). V lost 7 bases and J 4 bases, leaving 9 bases between the germline ends. Germline CDR1 reads SGHTS; CDR2 reads YDEGEE. This CDR3 region has 11 residues. The CDR3 loop reads CASVEGYEQYF. For the CDR3, the DNA is TGTGCCAGCGTGGAGGGTTACGAGCAGTACTTC. Supplemented by reference TRBV5-8 and TRBJ2-7, the full variable domain reads EAGVTQSPTHLIKTRGQQATLRCSPISGHTSVYWYQQALGLGLQFLLWYDEGEERNRGNFPPRFSGRQFPNYSSELNVNALELEDSALYLCASVEGYEQYFGPGTRLTVT.

This chain joins TRBV7-2 and TRBJ2-1; 13 nucleotides match TRBD2. J lost 7 bases, V lost 7 bases, and 4 bases had no gene match. This CDR3 is built from 14 residues. CDR1 is SGHTA, CDR2 FQGNSA, per germline. CDR3 protein: CASTTSGGGNEQFF. Written as DNA, the CDR3 is TGTGCCAGCACTACTAGCGGGGGGGGGAATGAGCAGTTCTTC.

The chain joins TRBV6-2 or TRBV6-3 to TRBJ2-5; TRBD2 might be the D (6 bases). The V gene lost 6 bases and the J gene lost 4 bases, with 15 bases spanning the gap. The CDR3 is made up of 14 amino acids. Germline V gives CDR1 MNHEY, CDR2 SVGEGT. The CDR3 nucleotides read TGTGCCAGCAGCCGAACCGGGACTCTAGAGACCCAGTACTTC. Translating it yields CASSRTGTLETQYF.

The gene calls are TRBV11-1 and TRBJ1-2; 8 bases align to TRBD1. This CDR3 is 14 amino acids long. Trimming cost V 8 bases and J 2 bases; bases outside gene matches: 7. Germline assignment: CDR1 SGHAT and CDR2 FQDESV (reference sequence). The CDR3, as DNA: TGTGCCAGCTCCCCAGGGACAGGAAACTATGGCTACACCTTC. It translates to CASSPGTGNYGYTF.

The rearrangement joins TRBV19 to TRBJ2-5, with TRBD2 matching over 12 bases. Germline V gene data show CDR1 as LNHDA and CDR2 as SQIVND (reference sequence). The CDR3 is 16 residues long. The J segment lost 2 bases and the V segment lost 6 bases, leaving 7 bases of the junction unmatched. CDR3 coding DNA: TGTGCCAGTAGGGCCCTTACTAGCGGGAGGCAAGAGACCCAGTACTTC. Protein: CASRALTSGRQETQYF.

The V gene is TRBV7-3, the J gene TRBJ2-2; 9 nucleotides align to TRBD1. V dropped 5 bases and J dropped 1; count of bases not matched to a gene: 5. The germline V gene encodes CDR1 SGHTA and CDR2 FQGTGA. CDR3 length: 16 residues. The chain's CDR3 is CASSSMGQGNTGELFF. The CDR3 region has the DNA TGTGCCAGCAGCAGTATGGGACAGGGGAACACCGGGGAGCTGTTTTTT.

Only one count was recorded for this clone. The V gene is TRBV11-2, the J gene TRBJ1-2, with D uncertain. V shed 2 bases and J shed 2 bases, with 6 bases lying between them. The CDR3 is 13 amino acids. The germline CDR1 and CDR2 sequences are SGHAT and FQNNGV. The CDR3 spells CASSLSVNYGYTF. The CDR3 bases are TGTGCCAGCAGCTTATCAGTGAACTATGGCTACACCTTC.

CDR3: CASTVARGTEAFF. CDR3 nucleotides: TGTGCCAGCACCGTGGCCCGGGGCACTGAAGCTTTCTTT. V is TRBV7-9 and J is TRBJ1-1, with D unclear. V dropped 7 bases and J dropped 4 bases, with 13 bases sitting between them. Germline loops: CDR1 SEHNR, CDR2 FQNEAQ (reference sequence). The CDR3 length is 13 residues.

The chain is built from TRBV6-2 or TRBV6-3 and TRBJ1-5; TRBD1 agrees at 9 bases. V lost 6 bases, J lost 5 bases, and 5 bases stayed unmatched. This CDR3 has 14 residues. Germline V CDR1 and CDR2: MNHEY, SVGEGT. CDR3 sequence (DNA): TGTGCCAGCAGACCTACAGGGGGCCATCAGCCCCAGCATTTT. This sequence encodes CASRPTGGHQPQHF.

This clone was seen only once. This chain connects TRBV7-9 to TRBJ1-3, with D possibly matching TRBD1 (6 bases). CDR1 and CDR2 from the germline V gene are SEHNR and FQNEAQ (reference sequence). There are 14 residues in the CDR3. The V gene lost 5 bases and the J gene lost 1 base, with 9 bases spanning the gap. This CDR3 is CASSDTGSGNTIYF. The CDR3 DNA is TGTGCCAGCAGCGATACAGGGTCTGGAAACACCATATATTTT.

The chain combines TRBV23-1 with TRBJ1-3; D uncertain. TRBV23-1 is identified as an open reading frame with a role that is uncertain. The CDR3 length is 13 residues. The V and J ends lost 0 bases and 4 bases respectively, with 4 bases between them. The CDR3 nucleotides read TGCGCCAGCAGTCAATCAAGCGGAAACACCATATATTTT. Translation: CASSQSSGNTIYF.

The chain uses TRBV28 and TRBJ1-6; D is undetermined. The germline CDR1 and CDR2 sequences are MDHEN and SYDVKM. The V end lost 0 bases, the J end lost 9 bases, and 9 bases lay between the germline ends. This CDR3 has 14 residues. The DNA for the CDR3 is TGTGCCAGCAGTTTATGGGGTGAGGTTTCACCCCTCCACTTT. Its protein is CASSLWGEVSPLHF.

The chain has TRBV11-2 and TRBJ2-1; D not certain. The CDR3 is 14 residues long. Germline CDR1 reads SGHAT; CDR2 reads FQNNGV. The germline V and J ends were trimmed by 4 bases and 6 bases, with 13 bases remaining between them. The CDR3 protein is CASSSTFGGNEQFF. CDR3 DNA: TGTGCCAGCAGCTCCACCTTCGGTGGCAATGAGCAGTTCTTC.

This clone was found a few times. The gene calls are TRBV7-2 and TRBJ2-1, with TRBD1 identical over 8 bases. CDR3 length: 15 amino acids. CDR1 is SGHTA and CDR2 is FQGNSA in the germline V gene. V shed 3 bases and J 3 bases; nucleotides not matched to a gene: 4. This CDR3 is CASSFSTGGYNEQFF. The CDR3 nucleotides are TGTGCCAGCAGCTTTAGTACAGGGGGCTACAATGAGCAGTTCTTC.

V and J are TRBV5-1 and TRBJ1-1; maybe TRBD1 (6 bases). Germline-derived CDR1 and CDR2 are SGHRS and YFSETQ. This CDR3 comprises 12 residues. V was pared by 0 bases and J by 8 bases, with 8 bases between. CDR3 region: CASSLGQVEAFF. CDR3 nucleotide sequence: TGCGCCAGCAGCTTGGGACAGGTGGAAGCTTTCTTT.

This clone was counted between two and nine times. This chain links TRBV5-1 with TRBJ1-5; D uncertain. Germline V gives CDR1 SGHRS, CDR2 YFSETQ. CDR3 length: 14 residues. The ends were cut back, 0 bases at V and 5 bases at J, with 9 bases in the middle. The CDR3 reads CASSLGLPDQPQHF. The DNA for the CDR3 is TGCGCCAGCAGCTTGGGGCTTCCAGATCAGCCCCAGCATTTT.

The chain couples TRBV7-2 to TRBJ1-2, with TRBD1 as a possible D gene (6 bases). The germline CDR1 and CDR2 sequences are SGHTA and FQGNSA. The CDR3 loop spans 17 amino acids. With 7 bases removed from V and 4 bases from J, the gap between germline ends came to 25 bases. The CDR3 sequence: CASTHTRAAGVGYGYTF. The CDR3 nucleotides read TGTGCCAGCACCCACACCAGGGCGGCAGGGGTGGGCTATGGCTACACCTTC.

The rearrangement links TRBV27 to TRBJ2-5; 11 bases are a match to TRBD2. V was clipped by 2 bases and J by 2 bases; unmatched bases: 1. The CDR3 totals 15 residues. Germline V gene sequence: CDR1 MNHEY, CDR2 SMNVEV (reference sequence). Here the CDR3 reads CASSLLAGGQETQYF. The CDR3, as DNA: TGTGCCAGCAGTTTACTAGCGGGGGGTCAAGAGACCCAGTACTTC.

This clone was seen a few times. The chain combines TRBV7-8 with TRBJ2-3, with 8 nucleotides matching TRBD1. V lost 1 base, J lost 1 base, and 1 base stayed unmatched. In germline, CDR1 is SGHVS, CDR2 FQNEAQ. The CDR3 sequence is 15 residues long. As DNA, the CDR3 is TGTGCCAGCAGCTTAGTGACAGGGGGCACAGATACGCAGTATTTT. It is translated as CASSLVTGGTDTQYF.

This chain connects TRBV4-3 to TRBJ2-7, with D unclear. The V and J ends lost 0 bases and 4 bases respectively, with 19 bases between them. The CDR3 is 17 amino acids. Germline V gene data show CDR1 as LGHNA and CDR2 as YSLEER. The CDR3 region is CASSQEAVPVLRYEQYF. As DNA, the CDR3 is TGCGCCAGCAGCCAAGAGGCGGTCCCAGTTCTCCGATACGAGCAGTACTTC.

V usage is TRBV12-3 or TRBV12-4 and J usage is TRBJ1-2; D is perhaps TRBD1 (6 bases). The CDR3 loop spans 13 amino acids. With 5 bases removed from V and 8 bases from J, the gap between germline ends came to 15 bases. The CDR3 protein is CASSTNRQEGYTF. DNA of the CDR3: TGTGCCAGCAGTACAAACAGACAGGAGGGCTACACCTTC.

The chain recombines TRBV19 with TRBJ2-7; D gene unclear. The CDR3 spans 13 residues. V was pared by 3 bases and J by 0 bases, with 6 bases between. Per germline, CDR1 LNHDA and CDR2 SQIVND (reference sequence). In nucleotides, the CDR3 is TGTGCCAGTAGTATGTCGAGCTCCTACGAGCAGTACTTC. Protein product: CASSMSSSYEQYF. Looking up the rest from reference TRBV19 and TRBJ2-7 gives the full variable domain: DGGITQSPKYLFRKEGQNVTLSCEQNLNHDAMYWYRQDPGQGLRLIYYSQIVNDFQKGDIAEGYSVSREKKESFPLTVTSAQKNPTAFYLCASSMSSSYEQYFGPGTRLTVT.